A single sample is the source of the 7 T cell receptor beta chains below, sequenced in a study of cytomegalovirus exposure and HLA in healthy donors. TCRdb's copy holds only in-frame clones and misses some; the assay was immunoSEQ multiplex PCR. The profile covers under 200,000 clones, with around 96% appearing a single time and roughly 1% taken by the ten largest. Sequenced input: PBMCs. These receptor sequences come from a young woman in good health and CMV-seronegative.

This chain uses TRBV27 with TRBJ2-7; TRBD1 aligns across 10 bases. Trimming cost V 6 bases and J 3 bases; bases outside gene matches: 8. The CDR3 totals 15 residues. From germline, CDR1 is MNHEY and CDR2 SMNVEV (reference sequence). The CDR3 nucleotides read TGTGCCAGCAGGCGGGATGGGACAGGGGTCTACGAGCAGTACTTC. Translated: CASRRDGTGVYEQYF.

Only one count was recorded for this clone. The chain combines TRBV2 with TRBJ2-1; D gene ambiguous. The CDR3 sequence is 11 residues long. Germline assignment: CDR1 SNHLY and CDR2 FYNNEI. The ends were cut back, 7 bases at V and 4 bases at J, with 5 bases in the middle. Here the CDR3 DNA reads TGTGCCAGCATATCGTACAATGAGCAGTTCTTC. Translation: CASISYNEQFF.

The rearrangement uses TRBV12-5 and TRBJ2-1; 8 bases are shared with TRBD2. The V segment lost 6 bases and the J segment 5 bases; nucleotides outside the gene matches: 12. The CDR3 totals 16 residues. Germline CDR1 reads LGHNT; CDR2 reads FRNRAP. DNA for the CDR3: TGTGCTAGTGGACCTACCAGCGGGGGCCCAAACAATGAGCAGTTCTTC. Translating gives CASGPTSGGPNNEQFF.

V gene TRBV9 combines with J gene TRBJ2-6; D unclear. Looked up from germline, CDR1 is SGDLS and CDR2 is YYNGEE. V dropped 2 bases and J dropped 0 bases, with 9 bases sitting between them. The CDR3 is 16 residues long. CDR3 nucleotides: TGTGCCAGCAGCGTCTCTTCTGTCTCTGGGGCCAACGTCCTGACTTTC. Encoded protein: CASSVSSVSGANVLTF.

Worth noting for this clone: Other nucleotide sequences from this sample produce the same CDR3. The chain is built from TRBV5-6 and TRBJ2-2, with 7 nucleotides matching TRBD1. CDR3 length equals 14 residues. CDR1 SGHDT and CDR2 YYEEEE come from the germline V gene. V shed 0 bases and J 6 bases; nucleotides not matched to a gene: 2. CDR3 bases: TGTGCCAGCAGCTTGGGAACAGGGGCCGGGGAGCTGTTTTTT. It translates to CASSLGTGAGELFF.

The chain recombines TRBV5-1 with TRBJ2-7; D is possibly TRBD2 (6 bases). The germline V and J ends were trimmed by 0 bases and 3 bases, with 16 bases remaining between them. The CDR3 extends over 16 amino acids. CDR1 SGHRS and CDR2 YFSETQ come from the germline V gene. In DNA, the CDR3 is TGCGCCAGCAGCTTGGCCGGAGGGTTCGGAGACTACGAGCAGTACTTC. Residues: CASSLAGGFGDYEQYF.

This clone showed up just once. The chain uses TRBV4-3 and TRBJ2-7, with a weak D call TRBD2 (6 bases). Germline V CDR1 and CDR2: LGHNA, YSLEER. With 3 bases removed from V and 2 bases from J, the gap between germline ends came to 11 bases. The CDR3 consists of 14 residues. The CDR3 DNA sequence: TGCGCCAGCAGCCAGGATAGCGGTCCCTACGAGCAGTACTTC. Translation: CASSQDSGPYEQYF.